Listed below are T cell receptor beta chains from one sample, sequenced in a study of CD8 T cells in Susac syndrome. TCRdb itself ran the immunoSEQ multiplex PCR reads through MiXCR, one entry per CDR3 protein. Of around 99,000 distinct CDR3 sequences in the sample, about 95% were seen once. The sample taken for sequencing was CD4+ T cells from PBMCs. These TCRs come from a human donor in good health. Both conserved end residues are part of each CDR3. The D gene is left open where the match is weak. The size entry is marked missing in some rows and otherwise reads once, few, many or a size class.

d_call: .; clone_size: .; v_call: TRBV3-1; j_call: TRBJ1-1; cdr3_aa: CASSPFVNTEAFF; cdr3_nt: TGTGCCAGCAGCCCTTTCGTAAACACTGAAGCTTTCTTT
d_call: .; clone_size: .; v_call: TRBV29-1; j_call: TRBJ1-1; cdr3_aa: CSVWTGNTEAFF; cdr3_nt: TGCAGCGTGTGGACCGGGAACACTGAAGCTTTCTTT
d_call: .; clone_size: .; v_call: TRBV6-5; j_call: TRBJ2-1; cdr3_aa: CASSYSSFGEQFF; cdr3_nt: TGTGCCAGCAGTTACTCCTCCTTTGGTGAGCAGTTCTTC
d_call: .; clone_size: .; v_call: TRBV29-1; j_call: TRBJ2-7; cdr3_aa: CSVMTQRGSYEQYF; cdr3_nt: TGCAGCGTGATGACACAGAGGGGATCCTACGAGCAGTACTTC
d_call: .; clone_size: .; v_call: TRBV30; j_call: TRBJ2-3; cdr3_aa: CAWSDDGDTQYF; cdr3_nt: TGTGCCTGGAGTGATGACGGGGATACGCAGTATTTT
d_call: .; clone_size: .; v_call: TRBV20-1; j_call: TRBJ1-2; cdr3_aa: CSAREGVYGYTF; cdr3_nt: TGCAGTGCTAGAGAAGGGGTCTATGGCTACACCTTC
d_call: .; clone_size: .; v_call: TRBV6-5; j_call: TRBJ1-2; cdr3_aa: CASSYSRGSGYTF; cdr3_nt: TGTGCCAGCAGTTACTCCAGGGGCAGTGGCTACACCTTC
d_call: .; clone_size: .; v_call: TRBV12-3/TRBV12-4; j_call: TRBJ2-5; cdr3_aa: CASVKQVGETQYF; cdr3_nt: TGTGCCAGCGTGAAACAGGTGGGGGAGACCCAGTACTTC
d_call: TRBD1; clone_size: .; v_call: TRBV9; j_call: TRBJ2-1; cdr3_aa: CASSPRGQGWDEQFF; cdr3_nt: TGTGCCAGCAGCCCAAGGGGACAGGGGTGGGATGAGCAGTTCTTC
d_call: .; clone_size: .; v_call: TRBV5-1; j_call: TRBJ2-7; cdr3_aa: CASSLEAGWYEQYF; cdr3_nt: TGCGCCAGCAGCTTGGAAGCGGGTTGGTACGAGCAGTACTTC
d_call: .; clone_size: .; v_call: TRBV20-1; j_call: TRBJ2-3; cdr3_aa: CSARAGEGTDTQYF; cdr3_nt: TGCAGTGCTAGAGCGGGAGAAGGCACAGATACGCAGTATTTT
d_call: TRBD2; clone_size: .; v_call: TRBV9; j_call: TRBJ2-3; cdr3_aa: CASSVATGTGTRGDTQYF; cdr3_nt: TGTGCCAGCAGCGTAGCTACGGGGACCGGGACTAGAGGAGATACGCAGTATTTT
d_call: .; clone_size: .; v_call: TRBV29-1; j_call: TRBJ2-5; cdr3_aa: CSVTEETQYF; cdr3_nt: TGCAGCGTTACCGAGGAGACCCAGTACTTC
d_call: .; clone_size: .; v_call: TRBV18; j_call: TRBJ1-1; cdr3_aa: CASSPRERTEAFF; cdr3_nt: TGTGCCAGCTCACCCCGGGAAAGGACTGAAGCTTTCTTT
d_call: TRBD1; clone_size: .; v_call: TRBV2; j_call: TRBJ2-2; cdr3_aa: CASRMDRGPSGELFF; cdr3_nt: TGTGCCAGCAGGATGGACAGGGGGCCCTCCGGGGAGCTGTTTTTT
d_call: .; clone_size: .; v_call: TRBV29-1; j_call: TRBJ2-3; cdr3_aa: CSVGALAQYF; cdr3_nt: TGCAGCGTCGGAGCACTGGCGCAGTATTTT
d_call: TRBD2; clone_size: once; v_call: TRBV27; j_call: TRBJ2-3; cdr3_aa: CASSLRRGGGTQYF; cdr3_nt: TGTGCCAGCAGTTTACGGCGGGGGGGCGGTACGCAGTATTTT
d_call: .; clone_size: .; v_call: TRBV4-3; j_call: TRBJ2-5; cdr3_aa: CASSVPTPLGMVQETQYF; cdr3_nt: TGCGCCAGCAGCGTACCAACCCCCTTAGGAATGGTCCAAGAGACCCAGTACTTC
d_call: .; clone_size: .; v_call: TRBV7-2; j_call: TRBJ1-1; cdr3_aa: CASSLNRQHTEAFF; cdr3_nt: TGTGCCAGCAGCTTAAACAGGCAGCACACTGAAGCTTTCTTT
d_call: TRBD1; clone_size: .; v_call: TRBV5-4; j_call: TRBJ2-7; cdr3_aa: CASSLPGGPGISYEQYF; cdr3_nt: TGTGCCAGCAGCTTGCCAGGGGGCCCCGGTATCTCCTACGAGCAGTACTTC
d_call: TRBD1; clone_size: .; v_call: TRBV20-1; j_call: TRBJ2-1; cdr3_aa: CSAKGQVYNEQFF; cdr3_nt: TGCAGTGCCAAAGGACAGGTCTACAATGAGCAGTTCTTC
d_call: .; clone_size: .; v_call: TRBV3-1; j_call: TRBJ1-1; cdr3_aa: CASSQDFTSVTYEAFF; cdr3_nt: TGTGCCAGCAGCCAAGATTTCACGTCAGTTACTTATGAAGCTTTCTTT
d_call: .; clone_size: .; v_call: TRBV25-1; j_call: TRBJ2-5; cdr3_aa: CASTHPQGETQYF; cdr3_nt: TGTGCCAGCACCCACCCCCAGGGAGAGACCCAGTACTTC
d_call: TRBD1; clone_size: .; v_call: TRBV7-9; j_call: TRBJ1-2; cdr3_aa: CASSSRTFQGAGYGYTF; cdr3_nt: TGTGCCAGCAGCTCCCGGACTTTCCAGGGGGCGGGCTATGGCTACACCTTC
d_call: .; clone_size: .; v_call: TRBV6-5; j_call: TRBJ2-5; cdr3_aa: CAHRWGAETQYF; cdr3_nt: TGTGCCCACAGGTGGGGGGCGGAGACCCAGTACTTC
d_call: TRBD1; clone_size: once; v_call: TRBV12-3/TRBV12-4; j_call: TRBJ2-1; cdr3_aa: CASSNRDSYNEQFF; cdr3_nt: TGTGCCAGCAGTAATCGGGACAGCTACAATGAGCAGTTCTTC
d_call: .; clone_size: once; v_call: TRBV20-1; j_call: TRBJ2-7; cdr3_aa: CSARQQSSYEQYF; cdr3_nt: TGCAGTGCTAGACAACAGAGCTCCTACGAGCAGTACTTC
d_call: .; clone_size: .; v_call: TRBV29-1; j_call: TRBJ2-6; cdr3_aa: CSVWAGAGANVLTF; cdr3_nt: TGCAGCGTTTGGGCAGGGGCTGGGGCCAACGTCCTGACTTTC
d_call: .; clone_size: .; v_call: TRBV3-1; j_call: TRBJ2-6; cdr3_aa: CASTNSGANVLTF; cdr3_nt: TGTGCCAGCACAAACTCTGGGGCCAACGTCCTGACTTTC
d_call: TRBD1; clone_size: .; v_call: TRBV5-6; j_call: TRBJ1-1; cdr3_aa: CASSFDRGVSTEAFF; cdr3_nt: TGTGCCAGCAGCTTCGACAGGGGGGTCTCGACTGAAGCTTTCTTT
d_call: TRBD2; clone_size: .; v_call: TRBV15; j_call: TRBJ2-7; cdr3_aa: CATTRGVSYEQYF; cdr3_nt: TGTGCCACCACCCGGGGGGTCTCCTACGAGCAGTACTTC
d_call: .; clone_size: .; v_call: TRBV4-1; j_call: TRBJ2-5; cdr3_aa: CASSQLEEETQYF; cdr3_nt: TGCGCCAGCAGCCAGCTCGAAGAAGAGACCCAGTACTTC
d_call: .; clone_size: few; v_call: TRBV18; j_call: TRBJ1-5; cdr3_aa: CASSLGTGNQPQHF; cdr3_nt: TGTGCCAGCTCACTCGGGACGGGCAATCAGCCCCAGCATTTT
d_call: .; clone_size: once; v_call: TRBV6-2/TRBV6-3; j_call: TRBJ1-2; cdr3_aa: CASRTNYGYTF; cdr3_nt: TGTGCCAGCAGGACAAACTATGGCTACACCTTC
d_call: .; clone_size: .; v_call: TRBV30; j_call: TRBJ1-6; cdr3_aa: CAWATGNSPLHF; cdr3_nt: TGTGCCTGGGCTACAGGAAATTCACCCCTCCACTTT
d_call: .; clone_size: .; v_call: TRBV14; j_call: TRBJ2-7; cdr3_aa: CASSHRGYSYEQYF; cdr3_nt: TGTGCCAGCAGCCATAGGGGGTACTCCTACGAGCAGTACTTC
d_call: TRBD2; clone_size: .; v_call: TRBV18; j_call: TRBJ2-3; cdr3_aa: CASSPPKLAGGPMRQYF; cdr3_nt: TGTGCCAGCTCACCACCGAAACTAGCGGGAGGGCCGATGAGGCAGTATTTT
d_call: TRBD1; clone_size: .; v_call: TRBV29-1; j_call: TRBJ1-4; cdr3_aa: CSGTGVGEKLFF; cdr3_nt: TGCAGCGGGACAGGGGTTGGAGAAAAACTGTTTTTT
d_call: .; clone_size: .; v_call: TRBV6-2/TRBV6-3; j_call: TRBJ1-5; cdr3_aa: CASSSLSGNNQPQHF; cdr3_nt: TGTGCCAGCAGTTCCCTTTCGGGGAACAATCAGCCCCAGCATTTT
d_call: TRBD2; clone_size: .; v_call: TRBV27; j_call: TRBJ2-7; cdr3_aa: CASRRSGGAYEQYF; cdr3_nt: TGTGCCAGCAGGCGCAGCGGGGGGGCCTACGAGCAGTACTTC
d_call: .; clone_size: .; v_call: TRBV7-3; j_call: TRBJ2-1; cdr3_aa: CASSLGGSGYNEQFF; cdr3_nt: TGTGCCAGCAGCCTAGGGGGGAGTGGGTACAATGAGCAGTTCTTC
d_call: .; clone_size: .; v_call: TRBV27; j_call: TRBJ2-5; cdr3_aa: CASSEFGGKTQYF; cdr3_nt: TGTGCCAGCAGTGAGTTTGGGGGAAAGACCCAGTACTTC
d_call: .; clone_size: .; v_call: TRBV3-1; j_call: TRBJ2-4; cdr3_aa: CASSQDVRIQYF; cdr3_nt: TGTGCCAGCAGCCAAGATGTAAGGATTCAGTACTTC
d_call: .; clone_size: .; v_call: TRBV20-1; j_call: TRBJ2-5; cdr3_aa: CSAQTTSQETQYF; cdr3_nt: TGCAGTGCCCAGACGACATCGCAAGAGACCCAGTACTTC
d_call: .; clone_size: once; v_call: TRBV5-6; j_call: TRBJ1-2; cdr3_aa: CASSLAGPYTF; cdr3_nt: TGTGCCAGCAGCTTGGCCGGGCCCTACACCTTC
d_call: .; clone_size: .; v_call: TRBV27; j_call: TRBJ2-3; cdr3_aa: CASSFQGTDTQYF; cdr3_nt: TGTGCCAGCAGTTTCCAGGGCACAGATACGCAGTATTTT
d_call: .; clone_size: .; v_call: TRBV19; j_call: TRBJ2-5; cdr3_aa: CASSANEETQYF; cdr3_nt: TGTGCCAGTAGTGCCAATGAAGAGACCCAGTACTTC
d_call: .; clone_size: once; v_call: TRBV5-6; j_call: TRBJ2-3; cdr3_aa: CASSRDGRTDTQYF; cdr3_nt: TGTGCCAGCAGCCGGGACGGACGCACAGATACGCAGTATTTT
d_call: TRBD2; clone_size: .; v_call: TRBV5-6; j_call: TRBJ2-3; cdr3_aa: CASSLGRGGVDTQYF; cdr3_nt: TGTGCCAGCAGCTTGGGGCGGGGGGGCGTAGATACGCAGTATTTT
d_call: TRBD1; clone_size: .; v_call: TRBV13; j_call: TRBJ1-5; cdr3_aa: CASSRGQQGDRQPQHF; cdr3_nt: TGTGCCAGCAGCCGAGGCCAACAGGGGGATCGTCAGCCCCAGCATTTT
d_call: .; clone_size: .; v_call: TRBV5-4; j_call: TRBJ2-7; cdr3_aa: CASSADSMAGEQYF; cdr3_nt: TGTGCCAGCAGCGCTGATTCTATGGCAGGGGAGCAGTACTTC
d_call: TRBD1; clone_size: .; v_call: TRBV29-1; j_call: TRBJ1-5; cdr3_aa: CSVATGVEGQPQHF; cdr3_nt: TGCAGCGTTGCGACAGGGGTGGAGGGTCAGCCCCAGCATTTT
d_call: .; clone_size: .; v_call: TRBV5-1; j_call: TRBJ1-6; cdr3_aa: CASSLAGIGSYNSPLHF; cdr3_nt: TGCGCCAGCAGCTTGGCCGGGATCGGGTCCTATAATTCACCCCTCCACTTT